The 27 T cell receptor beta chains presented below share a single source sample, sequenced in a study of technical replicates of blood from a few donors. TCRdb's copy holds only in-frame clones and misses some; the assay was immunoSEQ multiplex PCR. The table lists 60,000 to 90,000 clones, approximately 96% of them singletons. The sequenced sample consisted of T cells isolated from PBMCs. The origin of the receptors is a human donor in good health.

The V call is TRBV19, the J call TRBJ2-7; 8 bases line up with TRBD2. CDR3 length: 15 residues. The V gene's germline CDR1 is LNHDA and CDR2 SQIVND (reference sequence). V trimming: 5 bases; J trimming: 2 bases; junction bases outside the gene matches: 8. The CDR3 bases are TGTGCCAGTAGTTGGCGCGGGCGGGGGGCCTACGAGCAGTACTTC. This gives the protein CASSWRGRGAYEQYF.

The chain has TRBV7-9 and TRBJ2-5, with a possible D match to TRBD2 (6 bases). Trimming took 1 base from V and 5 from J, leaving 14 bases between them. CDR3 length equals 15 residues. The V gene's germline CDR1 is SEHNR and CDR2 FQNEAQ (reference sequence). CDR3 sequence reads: CASSLVRERRETQYF. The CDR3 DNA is TGTGCCAGCAGCTTAGTCCGGGAGCGGAGGGAGACCCAGTACTTC. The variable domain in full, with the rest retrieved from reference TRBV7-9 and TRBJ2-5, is DTGVSQNPRHKITKRGQNVTFRCDPISEHNRLYWYRQTLGQGPEFLTYFQNEAQLEKSRLLSDRFSAERPKGSFSTLEIQRTEQGDSAMYLCASSLVRERRETQYFGPGTRLLVL.

CDR3 coding DNA: TGTGCCAGCAGCTTATACGCTATGAACACTGAAGCTTTCTTT. Translation: CASSLYAMNTEAFF. This chain connects TRBV7-9 to TRBJ1-1; D gene ambiguous. Per germline, CDR1 SEHNR and CDR2 FQNEAQ (reference sequence). V lost 2 bases and J 0 bases, leaving 7 bases between the germline ends. There are 14 residues in the CDR3.

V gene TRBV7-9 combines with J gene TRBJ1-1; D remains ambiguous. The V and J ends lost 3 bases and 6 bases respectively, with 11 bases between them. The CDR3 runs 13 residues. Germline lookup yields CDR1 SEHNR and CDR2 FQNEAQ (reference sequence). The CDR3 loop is CASSFGRVAEAFF. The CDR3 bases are TGTGCCAGCAGCTTTGGGAGGGTTGCTGAAGCTTTCTTT. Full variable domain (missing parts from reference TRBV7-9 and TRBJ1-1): DTGVSQNPRHKITKRGQNVTFRCDPISEHNRLYWYRQTLGQGPEFLTYFQNEAQLEKSRLLSDRFSAERPKGSFSTLEIQRTEQGDSAMYLCASSFGRVAEAFFGQGTRLTVV.

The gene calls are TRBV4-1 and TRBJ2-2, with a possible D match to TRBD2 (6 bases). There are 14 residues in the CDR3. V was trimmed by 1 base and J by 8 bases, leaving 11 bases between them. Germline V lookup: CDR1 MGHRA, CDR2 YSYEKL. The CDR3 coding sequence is TGCGCCAGCAGCCAAGTTCCGGGGAGGGGGGAGCTGTTTTTT. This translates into CASSQVPGRGELFF.

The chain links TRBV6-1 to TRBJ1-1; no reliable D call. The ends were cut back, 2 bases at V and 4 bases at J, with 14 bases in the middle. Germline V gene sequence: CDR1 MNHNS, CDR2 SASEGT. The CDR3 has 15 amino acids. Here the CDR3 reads CASSEFPLGVTEAFF. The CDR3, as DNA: TGTGCCAGCAGTGAATTCCCGTTGGGAGTCACTGAAGCTTTCTTT.

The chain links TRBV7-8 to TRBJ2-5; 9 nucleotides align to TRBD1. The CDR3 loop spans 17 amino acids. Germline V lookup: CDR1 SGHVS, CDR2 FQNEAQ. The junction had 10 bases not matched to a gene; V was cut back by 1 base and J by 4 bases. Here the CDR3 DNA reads TGTGCCAGCAGCTTAGAAGAACGGGACAGGGTATCAGAGACCCAGTACTTC. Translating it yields CASSLEERDRVSETQYF.

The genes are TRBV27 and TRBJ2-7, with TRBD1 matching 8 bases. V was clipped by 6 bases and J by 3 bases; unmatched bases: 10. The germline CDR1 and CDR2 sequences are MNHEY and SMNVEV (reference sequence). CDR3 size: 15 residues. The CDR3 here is CASRTGQAIIYEQYF. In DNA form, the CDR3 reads TGTGCCAGCAGGACGGGACAGGCAATAATCTACGAGCAGTACTTC.

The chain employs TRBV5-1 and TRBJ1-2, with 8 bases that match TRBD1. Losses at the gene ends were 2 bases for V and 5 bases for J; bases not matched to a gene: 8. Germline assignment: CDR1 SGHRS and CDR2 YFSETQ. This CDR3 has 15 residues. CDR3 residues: CASSLTGGVNYGYTF. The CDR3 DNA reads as TGCGCCAGCAGCTTAACAGGGGGAGTAAATTATGGCTACACCTTC.

Written as DNA, the CDR3 is TGTGCCAGCAGCGTACTAGCGGGAGGCGAATCGTATACGCAGTATTTT. Translating it yields CASSVLAGGESYTQYF. This chain connects TRBV9 to TRBJ2-3, with TRBD2 matching over 11 bases. Germline V gene sequence: CDR1 SGDLS, CDR2 YYNGEE. The CDR3 length is 16 residues. Trimming removed 1 base from V and 7 bases from J; junction bases left unmatched: 8.

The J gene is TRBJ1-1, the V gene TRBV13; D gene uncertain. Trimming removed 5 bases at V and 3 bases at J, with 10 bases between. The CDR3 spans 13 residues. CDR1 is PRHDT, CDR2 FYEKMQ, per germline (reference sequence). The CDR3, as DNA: TGTGCCAGCAGCCCGTCCCCGGACACTGAAGCTTTCTTT. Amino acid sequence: CASSPSPDTEAFF. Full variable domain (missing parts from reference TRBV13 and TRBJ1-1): AAGVIQSPRHLIKEKRETATLKCYPIPRHDTVYWYQQGPGQDPQFLISFYEKMQSDKGSIPDRFSAQQFSDYHSELNMSSLELGDSALYFCASSPSPDTEAFFGQGTRLTVV.

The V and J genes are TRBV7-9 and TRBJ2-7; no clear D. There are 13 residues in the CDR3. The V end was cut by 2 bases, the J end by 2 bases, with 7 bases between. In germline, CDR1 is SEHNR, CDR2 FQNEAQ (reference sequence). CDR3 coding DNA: TGTGCCAGCAGCTTAACTCAACCCTACGAGCAGTACTTC. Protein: CASSLTQPYEQYF.

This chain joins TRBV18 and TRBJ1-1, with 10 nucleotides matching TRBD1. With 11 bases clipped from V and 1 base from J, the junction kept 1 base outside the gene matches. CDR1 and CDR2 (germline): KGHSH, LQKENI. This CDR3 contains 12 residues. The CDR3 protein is CAGQGENTEAFF. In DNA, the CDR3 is TGTGCCGGACAGGGGGAGAACACTGAAGCTTTCTTT.

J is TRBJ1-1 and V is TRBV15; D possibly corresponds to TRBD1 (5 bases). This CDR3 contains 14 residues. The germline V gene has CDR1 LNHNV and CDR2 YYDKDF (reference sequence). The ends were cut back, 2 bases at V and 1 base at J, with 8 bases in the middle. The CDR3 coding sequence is TGTGCCACCAGCAGACAGGGTACGAACACTGAAGCTTTCTTT. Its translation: CATSRQGTNTEAFF.

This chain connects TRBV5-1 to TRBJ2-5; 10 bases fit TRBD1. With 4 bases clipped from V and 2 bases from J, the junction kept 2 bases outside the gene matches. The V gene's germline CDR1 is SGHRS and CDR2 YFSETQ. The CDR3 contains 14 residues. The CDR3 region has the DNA TGCGCCAGCAGCCGGACAGGGGGTCAAGAGACCCAGTACTTC. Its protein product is CASSRTGGQETQYF.

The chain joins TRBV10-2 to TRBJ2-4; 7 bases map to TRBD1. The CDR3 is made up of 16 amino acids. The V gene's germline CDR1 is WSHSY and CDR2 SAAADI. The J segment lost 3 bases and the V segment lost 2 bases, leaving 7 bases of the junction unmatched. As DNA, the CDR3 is TGCGCCAGCAGTGAGACAAAACAGGGGTACAAAAACATTCAGTACTTC. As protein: CASSETKQGYKNIQYF.

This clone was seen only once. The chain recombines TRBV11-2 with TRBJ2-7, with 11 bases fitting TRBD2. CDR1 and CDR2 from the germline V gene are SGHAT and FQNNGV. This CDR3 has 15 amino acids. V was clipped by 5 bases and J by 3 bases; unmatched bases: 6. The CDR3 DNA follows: TGTGCCAGCAGCCAACTCGGGACTAGCGGCTACGAGCAGTACTTC. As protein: CASSQLGTSGYEQYF.

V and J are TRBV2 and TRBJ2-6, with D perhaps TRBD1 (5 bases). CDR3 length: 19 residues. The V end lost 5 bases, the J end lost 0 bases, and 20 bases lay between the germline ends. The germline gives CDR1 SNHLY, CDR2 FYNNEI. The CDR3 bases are TGTGCCAGCAGTAGACAGTTTTTCCATGACCTCTCTGGGGCCAACGTCCTGACTTTC. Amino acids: CASSRQFFHDLSGANVLTF.

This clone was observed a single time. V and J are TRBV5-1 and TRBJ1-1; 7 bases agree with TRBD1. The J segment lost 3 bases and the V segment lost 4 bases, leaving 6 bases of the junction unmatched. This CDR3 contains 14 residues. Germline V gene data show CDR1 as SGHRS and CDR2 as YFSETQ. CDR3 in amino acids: CASSRQGDDTEAFF. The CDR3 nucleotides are TGCGCCAGCAGCCGACAGGGAGACGACACTGAAGCTTTCTTT.

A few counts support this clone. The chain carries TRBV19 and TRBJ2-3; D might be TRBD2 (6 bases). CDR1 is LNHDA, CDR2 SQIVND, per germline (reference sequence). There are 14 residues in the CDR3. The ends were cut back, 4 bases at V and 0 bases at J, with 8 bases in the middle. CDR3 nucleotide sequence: TGTGCCAGTAGTAGTCTAGCGAGCACAGATACGCAGTATTTT. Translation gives CASSSLASTDTQYF.

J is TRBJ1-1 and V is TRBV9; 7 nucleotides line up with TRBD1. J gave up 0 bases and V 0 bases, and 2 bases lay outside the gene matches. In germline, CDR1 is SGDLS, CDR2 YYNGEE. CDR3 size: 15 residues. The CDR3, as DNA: TGTGCCAGCAGCGTAGGGGACAGTTTGAACACTGAAGCTTTCTTT. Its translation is CASSVGDSLNTEAFF.

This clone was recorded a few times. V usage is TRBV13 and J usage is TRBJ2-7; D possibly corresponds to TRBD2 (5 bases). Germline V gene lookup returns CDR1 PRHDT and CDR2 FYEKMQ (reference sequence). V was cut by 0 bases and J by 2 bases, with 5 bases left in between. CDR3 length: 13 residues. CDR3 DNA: TGTGCCAGCAGCTTAGGACTAGCCTACGAGCAGTACTTC. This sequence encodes CASSLGLAYEQYF. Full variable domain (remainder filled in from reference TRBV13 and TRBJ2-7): AAGVIQSPRHLIKEKRETATLKCYPIPRHDTVYWYQQGPGQDPQFLISFYEKMQSDKGSIPDRFSAQQFSDYHSELNMSSLELGDSALYFCASSLGLAYEQYFGPGTRLTVT.

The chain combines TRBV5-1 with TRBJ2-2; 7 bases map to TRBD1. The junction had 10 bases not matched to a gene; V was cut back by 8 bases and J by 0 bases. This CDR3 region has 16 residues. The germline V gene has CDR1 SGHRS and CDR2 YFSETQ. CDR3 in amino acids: CASKLQGPANTGELFF. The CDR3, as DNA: TGCGCCAGTAAATTACAGGGGCCAGCGAACACCGGGGAGCTGTTTTTT.

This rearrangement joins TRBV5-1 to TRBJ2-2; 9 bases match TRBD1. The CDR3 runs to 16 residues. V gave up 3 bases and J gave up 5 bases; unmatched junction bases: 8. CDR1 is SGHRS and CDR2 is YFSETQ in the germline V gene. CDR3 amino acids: CASSWGQGHKTGELFF. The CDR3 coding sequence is TGCGCCAGCAGCTGGGGACAGGGCCATAAGACCGGGGAGCTGTTTTTT.

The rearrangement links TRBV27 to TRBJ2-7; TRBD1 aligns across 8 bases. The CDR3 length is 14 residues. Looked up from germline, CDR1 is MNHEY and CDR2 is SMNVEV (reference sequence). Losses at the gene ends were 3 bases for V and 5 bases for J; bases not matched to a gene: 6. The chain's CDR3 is CASSFGQGVDEQYF. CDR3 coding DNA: TGTGCCAGCAGTTTTGGACAGGGCGTCGACGAGCAGTACTTC.

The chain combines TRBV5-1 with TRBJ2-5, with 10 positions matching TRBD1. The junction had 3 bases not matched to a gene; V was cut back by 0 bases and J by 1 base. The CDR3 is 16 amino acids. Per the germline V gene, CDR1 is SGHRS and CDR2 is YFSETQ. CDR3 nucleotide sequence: TGCGCCAGCAGCTTGGCCGGGACAGGGGTCCAAGAGACCCAGTACTTC. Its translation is CASSLAGTGVQETQYF.

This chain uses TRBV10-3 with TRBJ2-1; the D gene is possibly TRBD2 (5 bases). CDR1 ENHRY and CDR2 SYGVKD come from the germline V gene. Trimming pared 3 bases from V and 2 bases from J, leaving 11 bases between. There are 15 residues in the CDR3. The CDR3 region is CAISDPRGTYNEQFF. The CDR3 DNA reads TGTGCCATCAGTGACCCCCGGGGAACCTACAATGAGCAGTTCTTC.